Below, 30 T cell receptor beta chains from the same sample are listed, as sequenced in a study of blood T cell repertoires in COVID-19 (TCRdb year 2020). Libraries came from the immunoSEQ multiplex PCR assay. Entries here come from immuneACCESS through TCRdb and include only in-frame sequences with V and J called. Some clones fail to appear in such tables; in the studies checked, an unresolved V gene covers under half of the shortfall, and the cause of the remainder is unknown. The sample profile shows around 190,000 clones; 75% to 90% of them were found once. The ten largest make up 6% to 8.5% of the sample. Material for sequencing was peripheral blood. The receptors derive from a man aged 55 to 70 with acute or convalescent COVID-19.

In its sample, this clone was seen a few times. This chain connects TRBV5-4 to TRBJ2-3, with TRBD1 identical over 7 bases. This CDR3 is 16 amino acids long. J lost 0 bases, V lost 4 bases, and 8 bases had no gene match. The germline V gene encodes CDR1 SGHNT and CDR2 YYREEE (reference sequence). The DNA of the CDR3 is TGTGCCAGCAGCCGACCCGGGACAGAGAGCACAGATACGCAGTATTTT. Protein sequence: CASSRPGTESTDTQYF.

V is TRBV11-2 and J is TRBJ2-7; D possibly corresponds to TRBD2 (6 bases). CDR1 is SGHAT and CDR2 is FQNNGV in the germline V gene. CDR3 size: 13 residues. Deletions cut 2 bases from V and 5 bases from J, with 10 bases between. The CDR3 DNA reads TGTGCCAGCAGCTTAATACTAGCAAACGAGCAGTACTTC. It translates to CASSLILANEQYF.

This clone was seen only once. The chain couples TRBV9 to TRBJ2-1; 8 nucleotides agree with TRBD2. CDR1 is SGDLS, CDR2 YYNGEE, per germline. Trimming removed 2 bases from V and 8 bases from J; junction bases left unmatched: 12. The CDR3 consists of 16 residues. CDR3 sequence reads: CASSVQAGGSSDEQFF. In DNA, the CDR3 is TGTGCCAGCAGCGTCCAGGCGGGGGGAAGTTCCGATGAGCAGTTCTTC.

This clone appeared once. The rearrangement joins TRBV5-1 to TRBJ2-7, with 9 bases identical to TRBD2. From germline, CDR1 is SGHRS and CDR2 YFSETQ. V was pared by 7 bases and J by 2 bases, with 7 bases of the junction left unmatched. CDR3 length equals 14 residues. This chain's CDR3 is CASGSGGPTYEQYF. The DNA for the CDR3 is TGCGCCAGCGGCAGCGGGGGGCCGACCTACGAGCAGTACTTC.

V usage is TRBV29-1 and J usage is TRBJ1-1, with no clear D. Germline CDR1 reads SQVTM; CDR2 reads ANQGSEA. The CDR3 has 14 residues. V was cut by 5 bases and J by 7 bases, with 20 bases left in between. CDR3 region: CSVIEMGSYSEAFF. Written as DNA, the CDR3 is TGCAGCGTTATCGAGATGGGCAGCTACAGTGAAGCTTTCTTT.

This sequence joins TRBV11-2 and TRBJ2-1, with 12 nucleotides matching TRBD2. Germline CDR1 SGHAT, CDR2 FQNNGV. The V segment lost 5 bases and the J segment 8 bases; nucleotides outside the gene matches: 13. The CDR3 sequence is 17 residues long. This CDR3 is CASSQQPLAGGPDEQFF. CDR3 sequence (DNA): TGTGCCAGCAGCCAACAACCCCTAGCGGGGGGGCCCGATGAGCAGTTCTTC.

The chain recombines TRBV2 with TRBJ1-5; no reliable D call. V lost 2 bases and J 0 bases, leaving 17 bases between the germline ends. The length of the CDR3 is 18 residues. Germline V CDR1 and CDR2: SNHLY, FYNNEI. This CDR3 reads CASSEFAGRPHSNQPQHF. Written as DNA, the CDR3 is TGTGCCAGCAGTGAATTCGCGGGCAGGCCCCATAGCAATCAGCCCCAGCATTTT.

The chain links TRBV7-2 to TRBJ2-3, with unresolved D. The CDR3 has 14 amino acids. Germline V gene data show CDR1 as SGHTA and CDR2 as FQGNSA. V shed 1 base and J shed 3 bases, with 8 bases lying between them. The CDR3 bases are TGTGCCAGCAGCTTAGACTATGGGACAGATACGCAGTATTTT. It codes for CASSLDYGTDTQYF.

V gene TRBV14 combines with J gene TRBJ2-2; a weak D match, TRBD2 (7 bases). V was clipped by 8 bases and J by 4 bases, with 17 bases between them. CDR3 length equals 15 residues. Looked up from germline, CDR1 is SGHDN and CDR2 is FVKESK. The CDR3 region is CASAKWGGSTGELFF. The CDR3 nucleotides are TGTGCCAGCGCGAAGTGGGGGGGCTCCACCGGGGAGCTGTTTTTT.

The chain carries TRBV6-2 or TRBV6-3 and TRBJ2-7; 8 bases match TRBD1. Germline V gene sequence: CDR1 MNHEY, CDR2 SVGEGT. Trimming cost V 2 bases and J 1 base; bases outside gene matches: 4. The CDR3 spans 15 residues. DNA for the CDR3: TGTGCCAGCAGTTACCTTGACAGGGGATCCTACGAGCAGTACTTC. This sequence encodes CASSYLDRGSYEQYF.

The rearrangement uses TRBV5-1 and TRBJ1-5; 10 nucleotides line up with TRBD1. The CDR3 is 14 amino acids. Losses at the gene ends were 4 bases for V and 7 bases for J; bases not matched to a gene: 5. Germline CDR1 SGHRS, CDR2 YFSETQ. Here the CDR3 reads CASSPGQGVQPQHF. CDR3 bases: TGCGCCAGCAGCCCCGGACAGGGGGTACAGCCCCAGCATTTT.

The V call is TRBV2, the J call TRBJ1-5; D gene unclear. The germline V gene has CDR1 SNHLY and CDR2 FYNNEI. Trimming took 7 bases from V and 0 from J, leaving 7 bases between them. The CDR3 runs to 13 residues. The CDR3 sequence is CASTDFSNQPQHF. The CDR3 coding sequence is TGTGCCAGCACGGACTTTAGCAATCAGCCCCAGCATTTT.

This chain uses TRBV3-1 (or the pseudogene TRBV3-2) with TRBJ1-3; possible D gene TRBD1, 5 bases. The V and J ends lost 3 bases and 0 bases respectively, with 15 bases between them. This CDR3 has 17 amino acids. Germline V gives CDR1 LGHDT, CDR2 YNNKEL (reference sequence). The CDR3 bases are TGTGCCAGCAGCCACGCACGGACAATAAGCTCTGGAAACACCATATATTTT. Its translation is CASSHARTISSGNTIYF.

The CDR3 reads CASSQGRGTGRDNEQFF. The CDR3 bases are TGCGCCAGCAGCCAAGGACGCGGAACAGGGAGGGACAATGAGCAGTTCTTC. The J gene is TRBJ2-1, the V gene TRBV4-1, with D possibly TRBD2 on 7 matching bases. Trimming pared 1 base from V and 5 bases from J, leaving 18 bases between. Germline-derived CDR1 and CDR2 are MGHRA and YSYEKL. The length of the CDR3 is 17 residues.

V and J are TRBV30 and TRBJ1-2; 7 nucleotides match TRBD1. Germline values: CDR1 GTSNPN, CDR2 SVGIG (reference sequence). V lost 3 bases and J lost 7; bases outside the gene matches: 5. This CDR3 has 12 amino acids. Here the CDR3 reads CAWSDDRAGYTF. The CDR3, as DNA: TGTGCCTGGAGCGACGACAGGGCTGGCTACACCTTC.

CDR3 region: CASSELANNQPQHF. The CDR3 DNA follows: TGTGCCAGCAGTGAGTTGGCCAACAATCAGCCCCAGCATTTT. The V gene is TRBV2, the J gene TRBJ1-5; the D is unclear. This CDR3 is 14 amino acids long. In germline, CDR1 is SNHLY, CDR2 FYNNEI. The ends were cut back, 3 bases at V and 3 bases at J, with 9 bases in the middle.

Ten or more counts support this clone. The DNA of the CDR3 is TGTGCCAGCAGCCAAGGACAGGTCAACACTGAAGCTTTCTTT. This encodes CASSQGQVNTEAFF. The gene calls are TRBV4-2 and TRBJ1-1; possible D gene TRBD1, 6 bases. Germline CDR1 LGHNA, CDR2 YNFKEQ. The V end lost 1 base, the J end lost 2 bases, and 8 bases lay between the germline ends. This CDR3 comprises 14 residues.

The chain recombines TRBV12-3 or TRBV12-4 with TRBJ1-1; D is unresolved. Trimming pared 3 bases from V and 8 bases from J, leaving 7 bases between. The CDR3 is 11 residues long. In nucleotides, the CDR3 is TGTGCCAGCAGTTTTGGTACAGAAGCTTTCTTT. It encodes CASSFGTEAFF.

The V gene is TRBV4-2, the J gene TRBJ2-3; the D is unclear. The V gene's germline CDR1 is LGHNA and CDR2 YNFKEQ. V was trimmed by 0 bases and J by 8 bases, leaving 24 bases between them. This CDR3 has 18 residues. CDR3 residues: CASSQDSSGLQPRVTQYF. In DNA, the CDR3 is TGTGCCAGCAGCCAAGATAGTTCGGGTCTCCAGCCCCGGGTTACGCAGTATTTT.

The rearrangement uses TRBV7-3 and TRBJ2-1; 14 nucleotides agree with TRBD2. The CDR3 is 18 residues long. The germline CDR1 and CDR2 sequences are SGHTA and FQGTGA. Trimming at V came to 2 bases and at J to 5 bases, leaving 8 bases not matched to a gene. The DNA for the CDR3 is TGTGCCAGCAGCTTACTTAGTGGGACTAGCGGGGGCGACAATGAGCAGTTCTTC. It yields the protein CASSLLSGTSGGDNEQFF.

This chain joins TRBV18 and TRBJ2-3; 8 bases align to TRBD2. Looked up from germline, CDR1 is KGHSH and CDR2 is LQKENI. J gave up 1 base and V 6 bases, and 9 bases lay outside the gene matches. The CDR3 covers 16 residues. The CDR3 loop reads CASSPTQTSGTDTQYF. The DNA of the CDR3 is TGTGCCAGCTCTCCGACGCAGACTAGCGGCACAGATACGCAGTATTTT.

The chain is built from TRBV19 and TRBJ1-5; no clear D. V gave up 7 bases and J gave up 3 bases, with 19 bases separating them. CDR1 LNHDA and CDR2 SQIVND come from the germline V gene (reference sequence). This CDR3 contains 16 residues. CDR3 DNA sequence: TGTGCCAGTACTAACGTGGGCAGTAATTTCAATCAGCCCCAGCATTTT. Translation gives CASTNVGSNFNQPQHF.

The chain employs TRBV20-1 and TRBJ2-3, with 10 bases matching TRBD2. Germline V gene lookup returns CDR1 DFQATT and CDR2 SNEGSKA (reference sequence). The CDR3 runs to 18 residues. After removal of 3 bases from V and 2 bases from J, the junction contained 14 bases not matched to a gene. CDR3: CSASSSGGTSDLTDTQYF. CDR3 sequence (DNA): TGCAGTGCTAGTTCTTCAGGGGGGACTAGCGATCTCACAGATACGCAGTATTTT.

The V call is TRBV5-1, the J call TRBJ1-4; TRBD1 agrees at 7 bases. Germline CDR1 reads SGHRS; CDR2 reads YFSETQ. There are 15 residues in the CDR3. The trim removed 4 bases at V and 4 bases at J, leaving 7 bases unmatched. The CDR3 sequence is CASSTGTVVNEKLFF. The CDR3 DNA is TGCGCCAGCAGCACCGGGACAGTTGTTAATGAAAAACTGTTTTTT.

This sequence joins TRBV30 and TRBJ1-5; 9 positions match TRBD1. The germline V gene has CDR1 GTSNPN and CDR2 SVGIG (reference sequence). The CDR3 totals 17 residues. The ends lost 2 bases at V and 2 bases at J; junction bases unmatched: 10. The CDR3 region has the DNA TGTGCCTGGAGTTTGTCACAGGGGGCCTTGGGCAATCAGCCCCAGCATTTT. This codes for CAWSLSQGALGNQPQHF.

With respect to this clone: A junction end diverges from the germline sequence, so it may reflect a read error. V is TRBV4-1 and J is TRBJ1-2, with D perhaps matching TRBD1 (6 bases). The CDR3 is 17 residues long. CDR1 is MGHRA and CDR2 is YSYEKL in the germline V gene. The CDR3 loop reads CARSRQGGRGVDYGYTF. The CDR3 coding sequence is TGCGCCCGCAGCCGACAAGGGGGACGAGGGGTGGACTATGGCTACACCTTC.

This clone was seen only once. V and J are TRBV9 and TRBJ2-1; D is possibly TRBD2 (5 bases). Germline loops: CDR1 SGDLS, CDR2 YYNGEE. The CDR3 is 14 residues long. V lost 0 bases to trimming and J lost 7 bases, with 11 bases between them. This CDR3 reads CASSVGGIANEQFF. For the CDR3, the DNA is TGTGCCAGCAGCGTAGGAGGGATCGCGAATGAGCAGTTCTTC.

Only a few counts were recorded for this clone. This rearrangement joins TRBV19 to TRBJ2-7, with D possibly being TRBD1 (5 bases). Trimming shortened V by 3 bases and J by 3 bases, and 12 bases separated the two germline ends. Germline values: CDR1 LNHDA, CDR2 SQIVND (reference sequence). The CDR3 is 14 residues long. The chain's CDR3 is CASSIRQSYYEQYF. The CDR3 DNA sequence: TGTGCCAGTAGTATTCGACAGTCGTACTACGAGCAGTACTTC.

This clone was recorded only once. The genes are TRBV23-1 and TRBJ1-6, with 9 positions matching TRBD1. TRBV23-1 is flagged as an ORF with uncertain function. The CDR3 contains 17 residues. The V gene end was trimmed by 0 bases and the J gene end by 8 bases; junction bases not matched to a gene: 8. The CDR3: CASSQSRDRERDSPLHF. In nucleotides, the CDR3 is TGCGCCAGCAGTCAATCCCGGGACAGGGAGAGGGATTCACCCCTCCACTTT.

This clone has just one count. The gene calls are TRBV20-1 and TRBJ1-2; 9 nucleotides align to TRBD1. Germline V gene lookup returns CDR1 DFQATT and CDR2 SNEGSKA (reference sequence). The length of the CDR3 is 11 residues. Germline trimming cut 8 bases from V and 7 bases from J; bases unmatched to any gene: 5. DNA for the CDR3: TGCAGTCTACAGGGGGCGAGTGGCTACACCTTC. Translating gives CSLQGASGYTF.